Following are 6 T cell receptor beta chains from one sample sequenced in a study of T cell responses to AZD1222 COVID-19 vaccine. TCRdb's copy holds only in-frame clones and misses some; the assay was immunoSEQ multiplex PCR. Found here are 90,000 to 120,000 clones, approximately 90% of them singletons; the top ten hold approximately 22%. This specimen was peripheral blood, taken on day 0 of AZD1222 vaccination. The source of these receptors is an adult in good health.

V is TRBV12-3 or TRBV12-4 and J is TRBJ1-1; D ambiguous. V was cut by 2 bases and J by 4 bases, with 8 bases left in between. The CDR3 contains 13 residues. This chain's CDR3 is CASSLLGSTEAFF. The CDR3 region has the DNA TGTGCCAGCAGTTTATTGGGGTCCACTGAAGCTTTCTTT.

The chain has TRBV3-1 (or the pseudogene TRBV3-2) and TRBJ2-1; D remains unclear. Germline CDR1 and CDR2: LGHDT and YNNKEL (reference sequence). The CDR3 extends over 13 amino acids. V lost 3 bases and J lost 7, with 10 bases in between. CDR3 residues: CASSQGPPNEQFF. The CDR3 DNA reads TGTGCCAGCAGCCAGGGCCCCCCGAATGAGCAGTTCTTC.

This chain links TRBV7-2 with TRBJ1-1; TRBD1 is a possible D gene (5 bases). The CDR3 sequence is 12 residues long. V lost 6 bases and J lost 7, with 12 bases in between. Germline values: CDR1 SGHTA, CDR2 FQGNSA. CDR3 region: CASRSPGGEAFF. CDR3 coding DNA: TGTGCCAGCAGATCGCCCGGGGGTGAAGCTTTCTTT.

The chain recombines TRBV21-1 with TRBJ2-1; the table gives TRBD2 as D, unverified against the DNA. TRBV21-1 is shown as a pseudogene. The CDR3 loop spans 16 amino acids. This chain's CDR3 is CASSKSLERGNNEQFF. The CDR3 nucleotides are TGTGCCAGCAGCAAATCCCTCGAGCGGGGAAACAATGAGCAGTTCTTC.

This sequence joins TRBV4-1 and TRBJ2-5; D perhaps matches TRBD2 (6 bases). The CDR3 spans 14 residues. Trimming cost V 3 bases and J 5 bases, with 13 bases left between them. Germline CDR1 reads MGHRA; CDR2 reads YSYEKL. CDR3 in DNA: TGCGCCAGCAGCCAGCCGACTAGGAAGGAGACCCAGTACTTC. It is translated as CASSQPTRKETQYF.

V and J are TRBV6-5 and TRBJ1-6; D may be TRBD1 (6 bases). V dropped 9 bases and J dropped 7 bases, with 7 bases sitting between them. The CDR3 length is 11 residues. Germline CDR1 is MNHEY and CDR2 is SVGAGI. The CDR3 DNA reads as TGTGCCAGTACAGGGAATTCACCCCTCCACTTT. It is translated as CASTGNSPLHF.